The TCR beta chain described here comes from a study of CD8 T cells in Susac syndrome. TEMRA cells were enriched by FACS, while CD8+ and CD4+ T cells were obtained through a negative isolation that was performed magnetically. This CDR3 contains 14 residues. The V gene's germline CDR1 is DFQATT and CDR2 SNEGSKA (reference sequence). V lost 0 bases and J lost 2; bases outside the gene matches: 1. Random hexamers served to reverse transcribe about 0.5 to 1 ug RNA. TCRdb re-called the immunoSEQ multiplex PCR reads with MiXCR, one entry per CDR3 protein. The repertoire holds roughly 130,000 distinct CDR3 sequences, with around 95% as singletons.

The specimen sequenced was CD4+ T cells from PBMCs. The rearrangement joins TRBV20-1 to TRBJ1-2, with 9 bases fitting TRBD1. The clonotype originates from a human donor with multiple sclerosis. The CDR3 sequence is CSAREDRGNYGYTF. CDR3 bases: TGCAGTGCTAGAGAAGACAGGGGGAACTATGGCTACACCTTC.